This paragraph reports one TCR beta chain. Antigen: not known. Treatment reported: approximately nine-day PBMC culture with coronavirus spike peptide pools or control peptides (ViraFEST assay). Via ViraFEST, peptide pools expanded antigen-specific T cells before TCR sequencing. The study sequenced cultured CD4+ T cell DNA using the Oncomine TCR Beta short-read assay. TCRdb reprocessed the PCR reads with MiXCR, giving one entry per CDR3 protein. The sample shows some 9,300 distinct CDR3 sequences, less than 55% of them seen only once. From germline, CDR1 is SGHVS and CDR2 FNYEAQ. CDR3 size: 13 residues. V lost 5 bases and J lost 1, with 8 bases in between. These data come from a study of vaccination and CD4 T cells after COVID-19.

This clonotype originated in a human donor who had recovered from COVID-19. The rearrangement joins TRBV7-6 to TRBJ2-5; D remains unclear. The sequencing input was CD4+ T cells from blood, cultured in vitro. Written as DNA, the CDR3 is TGTGCCAGCAGCAGGACGGCCCAAGAGACCCAGTACTTC. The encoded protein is CASSRTAQETQYF.